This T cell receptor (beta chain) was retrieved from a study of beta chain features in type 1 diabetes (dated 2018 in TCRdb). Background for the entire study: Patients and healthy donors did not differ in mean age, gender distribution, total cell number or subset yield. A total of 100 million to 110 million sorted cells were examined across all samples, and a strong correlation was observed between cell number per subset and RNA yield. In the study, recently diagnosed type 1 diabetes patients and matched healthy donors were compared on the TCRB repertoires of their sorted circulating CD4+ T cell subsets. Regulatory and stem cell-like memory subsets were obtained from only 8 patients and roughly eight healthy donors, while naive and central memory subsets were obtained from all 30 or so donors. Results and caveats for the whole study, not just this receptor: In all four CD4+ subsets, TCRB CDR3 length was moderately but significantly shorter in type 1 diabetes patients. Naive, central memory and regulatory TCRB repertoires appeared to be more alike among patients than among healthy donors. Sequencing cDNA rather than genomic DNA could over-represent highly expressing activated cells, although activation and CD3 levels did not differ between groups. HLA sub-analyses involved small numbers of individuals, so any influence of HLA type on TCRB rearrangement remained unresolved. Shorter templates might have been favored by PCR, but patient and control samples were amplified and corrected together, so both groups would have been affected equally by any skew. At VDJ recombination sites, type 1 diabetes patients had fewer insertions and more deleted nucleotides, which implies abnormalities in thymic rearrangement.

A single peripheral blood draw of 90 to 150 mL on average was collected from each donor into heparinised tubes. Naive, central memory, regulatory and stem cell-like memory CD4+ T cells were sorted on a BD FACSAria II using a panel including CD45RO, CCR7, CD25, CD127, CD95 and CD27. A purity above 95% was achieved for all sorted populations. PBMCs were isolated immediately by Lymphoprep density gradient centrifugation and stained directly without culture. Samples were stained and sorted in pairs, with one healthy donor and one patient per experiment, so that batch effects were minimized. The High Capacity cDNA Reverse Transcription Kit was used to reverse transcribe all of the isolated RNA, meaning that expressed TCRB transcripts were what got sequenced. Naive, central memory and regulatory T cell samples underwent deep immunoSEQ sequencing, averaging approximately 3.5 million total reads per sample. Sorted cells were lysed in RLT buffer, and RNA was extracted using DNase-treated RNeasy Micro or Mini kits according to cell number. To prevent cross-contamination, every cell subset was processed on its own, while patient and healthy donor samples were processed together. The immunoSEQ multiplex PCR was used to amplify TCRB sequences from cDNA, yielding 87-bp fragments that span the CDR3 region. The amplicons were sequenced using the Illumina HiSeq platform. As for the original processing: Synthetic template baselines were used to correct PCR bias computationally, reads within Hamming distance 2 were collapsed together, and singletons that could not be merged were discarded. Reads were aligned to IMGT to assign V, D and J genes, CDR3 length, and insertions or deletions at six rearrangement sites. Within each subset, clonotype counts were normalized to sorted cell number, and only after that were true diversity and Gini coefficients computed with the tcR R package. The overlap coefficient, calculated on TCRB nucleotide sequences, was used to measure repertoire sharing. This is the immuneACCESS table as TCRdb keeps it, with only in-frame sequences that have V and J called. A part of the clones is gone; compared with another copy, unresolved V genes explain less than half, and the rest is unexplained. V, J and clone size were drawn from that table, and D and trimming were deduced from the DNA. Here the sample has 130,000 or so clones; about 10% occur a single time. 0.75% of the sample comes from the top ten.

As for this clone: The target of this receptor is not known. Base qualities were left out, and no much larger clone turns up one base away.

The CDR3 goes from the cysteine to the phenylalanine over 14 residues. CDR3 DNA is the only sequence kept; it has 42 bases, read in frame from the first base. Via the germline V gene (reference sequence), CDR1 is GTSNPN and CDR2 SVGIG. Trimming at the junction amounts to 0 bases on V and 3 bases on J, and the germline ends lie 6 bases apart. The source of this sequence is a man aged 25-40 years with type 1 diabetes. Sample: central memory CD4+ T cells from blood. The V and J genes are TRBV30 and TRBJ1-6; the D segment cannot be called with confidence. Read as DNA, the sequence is TGTGCCTGGAGTGTAACGGGCTATAATTCACCCCTCCACTTT. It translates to CAWSVTGYNSPLHF.